Shown below are 24 T cell receptor beta chains from a single sample sequenced in a study of T cells in women clearing cervical HPV infection. Data came from immunoSEQ multiplex PCR; TCRdb stores just in-frame clones and leaves some out. This specimen shows about 31,000 clones; the ten leading clones hold approximately 8.1%. Sequenced sample: blood buffy coat. Every receptor here comes from a woman aged 18-69 years with a cervical HPV16 infection that either progressed to CIN3+ or cleared (not recorded which).

A remark on this clone: The CDR3 end lies 3 residues beyond the end of the read and is filled in from the germline J gene. The V call is TRBV20-1, the J call TRBJ2-5, with a possible D match to TRBD1 (5 bases). The CDR3 has 16 amino acids. V was pared by 8 bases and J by 4 bases, with 26 bases between. Germline V gene sequence: CDR1 DFQATT, CDR2 SNEGSKA (reference sequence). The CDR3 protein is CSISGYRVGHPETQYF. The DNA read from the CDR3 is TGCAGTATTTCAGGGTACCGGGTTGGACACCCAGAGACC.

With regard to this clone: The sequenced fragment ends 3 residues before the CDR3 boundary, so the rest is inferred from the germline J gene. The rearrangement joins TRBV5-1 to TRBJ1-1, with TRBD1 as a possible D gene (6 bases). V lost 6 bases to trimming and J lost 1 base, with 10 bases between them. This CDR3 spans 13 amino acids. The V gene's germline CDR1 is SGHRS and CDR2 YFSETQ. Here the CDR3 reads CASKTTGNTEAFF. The part of the CDR3 DNA that was read is TGCGCCAGCAAAACGACAGGGAACACTGAA.

Turning to this clone: The observed sequence ends 3 residues before the CDR3 terminus, with the missing tail filled in from the germline J gene. The chain is built from TRBV5-1 and TRBJ2-2; tentatively, D is TRBD1 (5 bases). The CDR3 is 16 amino acids. Germline V gene sequence: CDR1 SGHRS, CDR2 YFSETQ. CDR3 DNA (partial): TGCGCCAGCAGCTTGGAAGGGTCCTTAGGGGATGAAAAG. Its translation: CASSLEGSLGDEK. The full CDR3 sequence reads CASSLEGSLGDEKLFF.

On this clone itself: Coverage ceases 3 residues before the CDR3 finishes, and the germline J gene fills in the end. V and J are TRBV20-1 and TRBJ1-3; the match to TRBD1 covers 11 bases. This CDR3 is built from 17 residues. V was clipped by 5 bases and J by 0 bases; unmatched bases: 9. The V gene's germline CDR1 is DFQATT and CDR2 SNEGSKA (reference sequence). The CDR3 sequence is CSAERTGGHPSGNTIYF. CDR3 bases read: TGCAGTGCTGAACGGACAGGGGGCCACCCCTCTGGAAACACC.

Concerning this clone itself: With the read ending 3 residues before the CDR3 end, the germline J gene is used to fill in that end. This sequence joins TRBV7-2 and TRBJ1-4; maybe TRBD1 (5 bases). CDR3 length: 14 amino acids. The germline V gene encodes CDR1 SGHTA and CDR2 FQGNSA. Trimming took off 5 bases at V and 4 bases at J, with 11 bases between the two ends. The CDR3 loop is CASSLDRLNEKLFF. The sequenced part of the CDR3 DNA is TGTGCCAGCAGCCTTGACAGACTTAATGAAAAA.

A word on this clone: The read ends 3 residues early relative to the CDR3; the germline J gene fills the gap. The chain joins TRBV5-1 to TRBJ2-7; TRBD2 matches at 12 bases. The CDR3 totals 16 residues. Germline loops: CDR1 SGHRS, CDR2 YFSETQ. The V segment lost 4 bases and the J segment 6 bases; nucleotides outside the gene matches: 11. CDR3 DNA, as far as it was read: TGCGCCAGCAGCCCGGCCGGGACTAGCGGGTTCCTCGAG. As protein: CASSPAGTSGFLE. Given in full, the CDR3 is CASSPAGTSGFLEQYF.

As to this clone: The read comes to an end 3 residues before the CDR3 does, leaving the germline J gene to fill in the end. The chain is built from TRBV30 and TRBJ2-3; TRBD1 might be the D (5 bases). The germline V and J ends were trimmed by 5 bases and 0 bases, with 9 bases remaining between them. The CDR3 is made up of 13 amino acids. Germline loops: CDR1 GTSNPN, CDR2 SVGIG (reference sequence). CDR3 bases read: TGTGCCTGGGACAGATCTAGCACAGATACG. This sequence encodes CAWDRSSTDT. In full, the CDR3 reads CAWDRSSTDTQYF.

In the case of this clone: Read coverage stops 3 residues before the CDR3 terminus; the germline J gene supplies the remainder. The chain uses TRBV20-1 and TRBJ1-1, with 9 positions matching TRBD1. V shed 2 bases, J shed 1 base, and the junction held 8 bases outside the gene matches. Germline V lookup: CDR1 DFQATT, CDR2 SNEGSKA (reference sequence). The CDR3 has 16 residues. CDR3: CSARPGQGLKNTEAFF. The CDR3 DNA, read in part, is TGCAGTGCTAGACCGGGACAGGGCCTGAAGAACACTGAA.

Regarding this clone: The CDR3 goes on 3 residues after the read ends, and that part is filled in from the germline J gene. This chain joins TRBV7-2 and TRBJ1-2, with a tentative D call TRBD1 (6 bases). The CDR3 extends over 18 amino acids. Germline-derived CDR1 and CDR2 are SGHTA and FQGNSA. CDR3 DNA, as far as it was read: TGTGCCAGCAGCTTAGCCTCCATTTACGGGACACCAGACTACGAC. Translating it yields CASSLASIYGTPDYD. The CDR3 in its entirety is CASSLASIYGTPDYDYTF.

A word on this clone: The read ends 3 residues early relative to the CDR3; the germline J gene fills the gap. V and J are TRBV20-1 and TRBJ1-4, with TRBD1 as a possible D gene (6 bases). Deletions cut 6 bases from V and 7 bases from J, with 15 bases between. Germline V gene sequence: CDR1 DFQATT, CDR2 SNEGSKA (reference sequence). This CDR3 contains 13 residues. Partial CDR3 DNA: TGCAGTGCCACCCCCGAGGACAGTGAAAAA. As protein: CSATPEDSEK. In full, the CDR3 reads CSATPEDSEKLFF.

Turning to this clone: Read data end 3 residues before the CDR3 end; the end is taken from the germline J gene. V and J are TRBV7-9 and TRBJ2-1; D perhaps matches TRBD1 (6 bases). Germline CDR1 reads SEHNR; CDR2 reads FQNEAQ (reference sequence). V was cut by 5 bases and J by 6 bases, with 8 bases left in between. CDR3 size: 12 residues. The CDR3 is CASSVDSNEQFF. CDR3 DNA (partial): TGTGCCAGCAGCGTGGACAGCAATGAG.

Note on this clone: The sequenced fragment ends 3 residues before the CDR3 boundary, so the rest is inferred from the germline J gene. The chain uses TRBV11-2 and TRBJ2-4; possibly TRBD1 for D (6 bases). The CDR3 is 15 residues long. V was clipped by 3 bases and J by 2 bases, with 11 bases between them. Germline-derived CDR1 and CDR2 are SGHAT and FQNNGV. Incomplete CDR3 DNA: TGTGCCAGCAGCTTCGGCAGGGGATCCAAAAACATT. Protein: CASSFGRGSKNI. The whole CDR3 protein is CASSFGRGSKNIQYF.

Regarding this clone: The read gets to within 3 residues of the CDR3 end, and the germline J gene fills in the rest. J is TRBJ2-1 and V is TRBV5-1; 11 bases match TRBD2. The CDR3 has 17 amino acids. The junction had 7 bases not matched to a gene; V was cut back by 2 bases and J by 3 bases. Germline assignment: CDR1 SGHRS and CDR2 YFSETQ. Incomplete CDR3 DNA: TGCGCCAGCAGCTTTATTAGCGGGGGGGTAGGCTACAATGAG. The encoded protein is CASSFISGGVGYNE. The complete CDR3 protein is CASSFISGGVGYNEQFF. The variable domain in full, with the rest retrieved from reference TRBV5-1 and TRBJ2-1, is KAGVTQTPRYLIKTRGQQVTLSCSPISGHRSVSWYQQTPGQGLQFLFEYFSETQRNKGNFPGRFSGRQFSNSRSEMNVSTLELGDSALYLCASSFISGGVGYNEQFFGPGTRLTVL.

As regards this clone: Read sequence stops 3 residues before the CDR3 end, and the germline J gene provides the missing end. This specimen includes other DNA sequences encoding the same CDR3. The chain employs TRBV7-2 and TRBJ1-3, with 8 bases aligning to TRBD1. CDR1 and CDR2 (germline): SGHTA, FQGNSA. V shed 1 base and J 4 bases; nucleotides not matched to a gene: 3. The length of the CDR3 is 15 residues. The CDR3 loop reads CASSLVAGGGNTIYF. The sequenced part of the CDR3 DNA is TGTGCCAGCAGCTTAGTGGCAGGGGGCGGAAACACC.

Details on this clone: From the germline J gene comes the end of the CDR3, since the read stops 3 residues before it. This sequence joins TRBV19 and TRBJ1-2, with 10 bases matching TRBD1. There are 14 residues in the CDR3. Germline lookup yields CDR1 LNHDA and CDR2 SQIVND (reference sequence). With 4 bases clipped from V and 7 bases from J, the junction kept 6 bases outside the gene matches. This chain's CDR3 is CASSRRQGAGGYTF. Incomplete CDR3 DNA: TGTGCCAGTAGTAGGCGACAGGGGGCAGGTGGC.

Concerning this clone: The observed sequence ends 3 residues before the CDR3 terminus, with the missing tail filled in from the germline J gene. The chain recombines TRBV18 with TRBJ1-2; 8 positions agree with TRBD1. Germline trimming cut 4 bases from V and 6 bases from J; bases unmatched to any gene: 4. The germline CDR1 and CDR2 sequences are KGHSH and LQKENI. CDR3 length equals 13 residues. CDR3 bases read: TGTGCCAGCTCACTCGGGACAGGTCATGGC. Protein: CASSLGTGHG. Given in full, the CDR3 is CASSLGTGHGYTF.

For this clone: Read coverage stops 3 residues before the CDR3 terminus; the germline J gene supplies the remainder. This rearrangement joins TRBV5-1 to TRBJ1-1; D is perhaps TRBD1 (6 bases). Germline V CDR1 and CDR2: SGHRS, YFSETQ. The CDR3 has 15 residues. Trimming cost V 2 bases and J 4 bases, with 15 bases left between them. This chain's CDR3 is CASSFQGLTGTEAFF. CDR3 DNA, as far as it was read: TGCGCCAGCAGCTTCCAGGGGCTGACGGGCACTGAA. Full variable domain (remainder filled in from reference TRBV5-1 and TRBJ1-1): KAGVTQTPRYLIKTRGQQVTLSCSPISGHRSVSWYQQTPGQGLQFLFEYFSETQRNKGNFPGRFSGRQFSNSRSEMNVSTLELGDSALYLCASSFQGLTGTEAFFGQGTRLTVV.

Here the CDR3 reads CSAKGRGQGETQYF. The sequenced part of the CDR3 DNA is TGCAGTGCCAAAGGGAGGGGGCAGGGAGAGACG. This sequence joins TRBV20-1 and TRBJ2-3, with D perhaps TRBD1 or TRBD2 (7 bases each). The read falls 3 residues short of the CDR3 end, and the missing part is taken from the germline J gene. This CDR3 spans 14 amino acids. CDR1 and CDR2 (germline): DFQATT, SNEGSKA (reference sequence).

About this clone: The read comes to an end 3 residues before the CDR3 does, leaving the germline J gene to fill in the end. The rearrangement uses TRBV29-1 and TRBJ2-7, with 9 bases lining up with TRBD1. This CDR3 has 12 residues. In germline, CDR1 is SQVTM, CDR2 ANQGSEA. The V and J ends lost 4 bases and 2 bases, in that order; junction bases with no gene match: 0. CDR3 amino acids: CSVGTGAYEQYF. The sequenced CDR3 bases are TGCAGCGTTGGGACAGGGGCCTACGAG.

About this clone itself: The observed sequence ends 3 residues before the CDR3 terminus, with the missing tail filled in from the germline J gene. The rearrangement uses TRBV20-1 and TRBJ2-3; TRBD2 matches 8 bases. Germline V lookup: CDR1 DFQATT, CDR2 SNEGSKA (reference sequence). The CDR3 spans 16 residues. The J segment lost 4 bases and the V segment lost 0 bases, leaving 9 bases of the junction unmatched. CDR3 sequence: CSARDSGSGNSDTQYF. The CDR3 DNA, read in part, is TGCAGTGCTAGAGACTCGGGTAGCGGGAACTCAGATACG.

On this clone: The read terminates 3 residues before the CDR3 end, so the remaining end is supplied by the germline J gene. The chain links TRBV29-1 to TRBJ2-2, with 11 positions matching TRBD1. V was pared by 7 bases and J by 7 bases, with 5 bases of the junction left unmatched. Germline CDR1 reads SQVTM; CDR2 reads ANQGSEA. There are 13 residues in the CDR3. CDR3 DNA, as far as it was read: TGCAGCGCCGGACAGGGGGCTGGCGGGGAG. It encodes CSAGQGAGGE. The entire CDR3 protein reads CSAGQGAGGELFF.

Concerning this clone: With the read ending 3 residues before the CDR3 end, the germline J gene is used to fill in that end. The genes are TRBV20-1 and TRBJ1-1, with TRBD1 as a possible D gene (6 bases). There are 12 residues in the CDR3. The V end lost 6 bases, the J end lost 6 bases, and 14 bases lay between the germline ends. Germline loops: CDR1 DFQATT, CDR2 SNEGSKA (reference sequence). CDR3 sequence: CSAGNRESEAFF. The DNA read from the CDR3 is TGCAGTGCAGGAAACAGGGAATCTGAA.

This clone shows up as medium-sized by frequency. The CDR3 end falls 3 residues outside the read, so it is completed with the germline J gene. This chain joins TRBV5-3 and TRBJ1-1; 10 bases line up with TRBD1. TRBV5-3 is classed as an ORF, of uncertain function. This CDR3 is 15 amino acids long. With V trimmed by 4 bases and J by 4 bases, 7 bases remained unmatched. Partial CDR3 DNA: TGTGCCAGAAGCGCCCGACAGGGGGCGGGCACTGAA. Translated: CARSARQGAGTE. The entire CDR3 is CARSARQGAGTEAFF.

Turning to this clone: The read falls 3 residues short of the CDR3 end, and the missing part is taken from the germline J gene. The J gene is TRBJ2-5, the V gene TRBV7-2, with TRBD2 as a possible D gene (6 bases). There are 15 residues in the CDR3. V was cut by 5 bases and J by 6 bases, with 19 bases left in between. The germline V gene has CDR1 SGHTA and CDR2 FQGNSA. The sequenced CDR3 bases are TGTGCCAGCAGCCGTGGGACTTGGGTAGGAAAGACC. As protein: CASSRGTWVGKT. The CDR3 in full is CASSRGTWVGKTQYF.